This T cell receptor beta chain was sequenced for a study of shared clonotypes between healthy human individuals. Broader study findings: Blood alone was sampled, and tissue repertoires likely differ.

In the case of this clone: Antigen specificity is unknown. Its ends do not fully match the called genes, so a read error is possible.

Germline assignment: CDR1 SEHNR and CDR2 FQNEAQ (reference sequence). The CDR3 consists of 15 residues. The data were produced by immunoSEQ multiplex PCR, yet TCRdb's version contains in-frame clones alone and is incomplete. The sample includes about a million clones, approximately 76% of them seen just once. The sample consisted of memory CD4+ T cells sorted from blood. Subset specified: CD45RA-negative fraction. The receptor's source is a man between 18 and 35 years old in good health. V usage is TRBV7-9 and J usage is TRBJ1-2, with 7 positions matching TRBD1. In nucleotides, the CDR3 is TGTGCCAGCAGCTCCGGGACAGTCATTAACTATGACTACACCTTC. Amino acid sequence: CASSSGTVINYDYTF. Combining the CDR3 with reference TRBV7-9 and TRBJ1-2 gives the whole variable domain DTGVSQNPRHKITKRGQNVTFRCDPISEHNRLYWYRQTLGQGPEFLTYFQNEAQLEKSRLLSDRFSAERPKGSFSTLEIQRTEQGDSAMYLCASSSGTVINYDYTFGSGTRLTVV.